This TCR beta chain was captured by sequencing in a study of naive and memory T cell subsets (dated by TCRdb to about 2017). About the full investigation: Sorted naive and memory T cell subsets from peripheral blood were analyzed in the study using a UMI-based, open-source pipeline for TCR alpha and beta sequencing. IgG serology results and the functional CMV T cell responses were in complete agreement. RNA was DNase-treated and reverse transcribed with TCR constant-region primers, mostly using SuperScript III. The study at large found these results: In both CD4 and CD8 cells, going from naive through CM, EM and EMRA, the Gini index went up while Shannon and inverse Simpson diversity went down. The abundance of TCRs followed a power law with an exponent that differed between naive and memory subsets yet stayed consistent across the three individuals. Clonotypes were defined as single alpha or beta chain sequences, not paired alpha/beta receptors. Following error correction, more than 95% of naive TCR sequences occurred only once, which made naive abundance distributions much steeper than those of memory subsets. RNA-based TCR counts may be affected by expression changes linked to T cell activation and differentiation. The repertoire findings for the naive and memory subsets could not be validated against a ground truth, as none was available.

The CDR3, cysteine through phenylalanine, is 14 amino acids long. The only DNA kept is the CDR3, 42 bases in frame from the first base. Taken from the germline V gene (reference sequence), the CDR1 and CDR2 loops are LGHDT and YNNKEL. V trim: 1 base; J trim: 6 bases; unmatched bases: 3. On this clonotype: Which antigen it targets is not known. Base qualities were left out, and no much larger clone turns up one base away.

The protocol used for the library was UMI-ligation and nested PCR. To cover both TRBC1 and TRBC2, the beta constant-region primer consisted of an equimolar mix of two oligonucleotides. Four rounds of PCR were used to amplify ligated cDNA, with nested alpha and beta constant-region primers being used together with the SP2 primer. A single-stranded oligonucleotide carrying the SP2 primer and a 12-nucleotide UMI was ligated to the 3' end of the cDNA by T4 RNA ligase 1. The ligation reaction was kept at 16 degrees C for roughly 19-25 hours. To avoid over-amplification, PCR2 was usually performed as a SYBR Green qPCR and halted once a predetermined threshold was reached. Agencourt AMPure XP magnetic beads were used for all purifications after the first. Library amounts were measured by Qubit and library quality was assessed on a TapeStation, where the main peak was expected at around 650 bp. Pooled libraries were sequenced on an Illumina MiSeq with v2 2x251 paired-end kits, typically giving roughly 0.9-2.2 million reads per sample. Each sample library was pooled at approximately 4.2 nM, and about 4.5-7.5% PhiX was included to improve cluster recognition. The study's own analysis went as follows. Decombinator assigned V and J genes to Demultiplexor-processed FASTQ reads by tag matching, allowing a single base-pair mismatch. UMIs were used by Collapsinator to correct both sequencing errors and frequency errors arising from PCR heterogeneity. CDR3Translator translated TCRs and extracted CDR3s from the conserved cysteine to the FGXG phenylalanine, flagging non-productive sequences. Gini, Shannon entropy and inverse Simpson indices were computed after subsampling the repertoires to the same number of UMI-defined TCRs. Power-law fits to clonotype abundance distributions were performed by maximum likelihood within the linear range. Similar UMI counts, unique TCR numbers and clonal distributions were obtained with the pipeline and with MIGEC on one naive CD8 sample. Repertoires were searched for about 7,300 CMV-associated CDR3 sequences compiled from VDJdb and a published dataset. Starting from the raw public reads, TCRdb applied fastp trimming at Q25, assembled clones with MiXCR and retained in-frame beta chains. Records with the same CDR3 protein are collapsed into one entry carrying the most frequent genes and DNA. In this record, the V and J calls reflect TCRdb's handling and not the investigators' own analysis. The sample table lists approximately 20,000 distinct CDR3 sequences, roughly 8.2% of them with a count of one. The ten most abundant clones make up about 20% of the sample.

From the second PCR step on, the TCR alpha and beta chain libraries were amplified in separate reactions. CMV status of each donor was established by measuring IFNgamma production from CD4+ T cells after fresh PBMCs were stimulated overnight with CMV viral lysate. CD4 T cells were positively selected with Miltenyi beads, followed by positive selection of CD8 T cells from the CD4-negative fraction. Cells stained for CD3, CD4, CD8, CD45RA, CD27 and a live/dead dye were sorted on a BD Aria II into four subsets by CD45RA and CD27. Blood was obtained from a few healthy volunteers, and the blood from each volunteer was fractionated into CD4 and CD8 T cells and subsequently into four differentiation subsets. Around 110 ml of peripheral blood was taken from each donor, and PBMC were separated by density-gradient centrifugation on Ficoll-Paque PLUS. Sorted cells were lysed in RLT buffer, and RNA was extracted with a Qiagen RNeasy kit and stored at -80°C.

The receptor comes from a human donor in good health. The chain uses TRBV3-1 and TRBJ2-3, and 8 bases in between align with TRBD2. The sequenced material came from central memory CD8+ T cells from blood. In light of the paper, this sample's cell subset or site label describes: central memory, CD45RA- CD27+. The DNA sequence reads TGTGCCAGCAGCCAAGTGGGACTAGTTGATACGCAGTATTTT. It is translated as CASSQVGLVDTQYF.